This T cell receptor (beta chain) was sequenced in a study of cytomegalovirus exposure and HLA in healthy donors. Study-wide results and limits: Information on immune exposure was restricted to one variable (CMV serostatus). In a later analysis, HLA-C alleles had the fewest associated TCRs, DRB1 alleles the most.

The study ran its PCR with 60 Vbeta and 13 Jbeta primers. Sequencing used immunoSEQ multiplex PCR; TCRdb keeps in-frame clones, though not all of them. This sample's table reports 70,000 to 100,000 clones. Nominally healthy donors were sampled, though unrecorded immune exposures were likely. Comment on this clone: What it recognizes is unknown.

The CDR3 runs 15 residues. The V segment lost 4 bases and the J segment 5 bases; nucleotides outside the gene matches: 6. Germline V gene sequence: CDR1 SGHVS, CDR2 FQNEAQ. This sequence originates from a man between 18 and 35 years old in good health and CMV-seropositive. Sequenced: PBMCs. The rearrangement uses TRBV7-8 and TRBJ2-2; 8 nucleotides agree with TRBD1. CDR3 in amino acids: CASSSGQGSTGELFF. As DNA, the CDR3 is TGTGCCAGCAGCTCCGGACAGGGATCGACCGGGGAGCTGTTTTTT. Full variable domain (missing parts from reference TRBV7-8 and TRBJ2-2): GAGVSQSPRYKVAKRGQDVALRCDPISGHVSLFWYQQALGQGPEFLTYFQNEAQLDKSGLPSDRFFAERPEGSVSTLKIQRTQQEDSAVYLCASSSGQGSTGELFFGEGSRLTVL.